This T cell receptor beta chain is drawn from a study of OX40 agonist ivuxolimab in advanced cancers. The method was immunoSEQ multiplex PCR; TCRdb's version includes in-frame clones alone and lacks a portion of them. In the table there are over 65,000 clones, 84% of which are singletons. The CDR3 length is 15 residues. Germline CDR1 reads SGHDT; CDR2 reads YYEEEE. V shed 4 bases, J shed 5 bases, and the junction held 11 bases outside the gene matches. Blood got drawn at baseline, again on cycle 4 day 1, and then on cycle 7 day 1. This clonotype was sampled from an adult with an advanced solid tumor such as melanoma, head and neck, liver or kidney cancer. Sequenced here: CD4+ or CD8+ T cells sorted from blood, sampled in a trial of the OX40 agonist ivuxolimab. The genes are TRBV5-6 and TRBJ1-2, with 7 bases lining up with TRBD1. CDR3 sequence (DNA): TGTGCCAGCAGCCACAAGACAGGGCTATTTTATGGCTACACCTTC. Translating it yields CASSHKTGLFYGYTF.